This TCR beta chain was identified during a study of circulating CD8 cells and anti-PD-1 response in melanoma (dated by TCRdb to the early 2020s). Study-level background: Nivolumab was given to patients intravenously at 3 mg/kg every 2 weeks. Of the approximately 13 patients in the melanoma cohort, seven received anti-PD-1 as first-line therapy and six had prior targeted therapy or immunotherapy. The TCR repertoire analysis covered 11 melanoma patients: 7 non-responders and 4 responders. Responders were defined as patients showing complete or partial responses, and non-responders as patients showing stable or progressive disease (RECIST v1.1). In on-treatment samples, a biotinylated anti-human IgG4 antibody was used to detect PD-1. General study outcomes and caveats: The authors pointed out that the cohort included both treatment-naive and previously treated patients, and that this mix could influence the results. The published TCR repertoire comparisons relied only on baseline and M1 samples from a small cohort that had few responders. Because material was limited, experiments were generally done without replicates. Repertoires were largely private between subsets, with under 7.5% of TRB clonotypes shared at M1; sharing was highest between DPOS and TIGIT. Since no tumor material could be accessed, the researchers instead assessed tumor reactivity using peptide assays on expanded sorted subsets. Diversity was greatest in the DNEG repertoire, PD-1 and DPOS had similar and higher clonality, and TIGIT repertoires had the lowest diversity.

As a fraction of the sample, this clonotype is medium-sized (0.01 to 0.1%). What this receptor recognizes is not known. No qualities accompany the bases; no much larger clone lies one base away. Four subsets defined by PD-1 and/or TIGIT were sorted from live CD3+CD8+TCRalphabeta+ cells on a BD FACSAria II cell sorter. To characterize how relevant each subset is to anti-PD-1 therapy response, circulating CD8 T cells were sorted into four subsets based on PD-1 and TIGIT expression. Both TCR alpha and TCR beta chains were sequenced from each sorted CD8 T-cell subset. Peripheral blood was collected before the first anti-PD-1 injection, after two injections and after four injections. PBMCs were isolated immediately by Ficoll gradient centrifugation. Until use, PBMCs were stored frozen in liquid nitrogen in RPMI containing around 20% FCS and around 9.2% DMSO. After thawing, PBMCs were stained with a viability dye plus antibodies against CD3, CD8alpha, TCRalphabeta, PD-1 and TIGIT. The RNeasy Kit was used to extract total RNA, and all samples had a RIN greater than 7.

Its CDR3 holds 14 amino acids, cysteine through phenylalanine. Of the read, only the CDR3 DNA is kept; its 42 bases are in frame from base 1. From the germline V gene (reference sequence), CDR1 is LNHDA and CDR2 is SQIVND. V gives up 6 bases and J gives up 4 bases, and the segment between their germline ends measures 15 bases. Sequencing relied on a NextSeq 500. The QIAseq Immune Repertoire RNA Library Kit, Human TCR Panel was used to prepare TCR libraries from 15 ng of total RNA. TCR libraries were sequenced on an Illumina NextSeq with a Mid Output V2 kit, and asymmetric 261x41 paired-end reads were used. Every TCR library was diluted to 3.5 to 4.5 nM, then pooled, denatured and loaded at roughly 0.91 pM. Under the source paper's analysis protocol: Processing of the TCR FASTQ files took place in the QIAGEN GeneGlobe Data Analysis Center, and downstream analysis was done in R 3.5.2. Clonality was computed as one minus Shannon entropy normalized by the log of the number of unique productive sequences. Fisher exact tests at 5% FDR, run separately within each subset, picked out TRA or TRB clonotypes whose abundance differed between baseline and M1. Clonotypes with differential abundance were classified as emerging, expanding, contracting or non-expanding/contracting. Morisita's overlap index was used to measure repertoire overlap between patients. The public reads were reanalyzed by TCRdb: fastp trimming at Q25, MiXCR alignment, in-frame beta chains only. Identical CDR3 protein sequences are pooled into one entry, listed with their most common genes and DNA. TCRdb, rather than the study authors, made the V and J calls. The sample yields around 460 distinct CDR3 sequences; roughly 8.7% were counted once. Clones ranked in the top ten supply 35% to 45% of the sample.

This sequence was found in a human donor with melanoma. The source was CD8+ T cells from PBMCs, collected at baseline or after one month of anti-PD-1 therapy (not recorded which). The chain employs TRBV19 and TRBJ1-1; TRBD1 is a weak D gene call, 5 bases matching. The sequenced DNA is TGTGCCAGTAGCCTAGGGGAGACGGGCACTGAAGCTTTCTTT. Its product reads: CASSLGETGTEAFF.